One T cell receptor beta chain is described in this entry. The data were produced by immunoSEQ multiplex PCR, yet TCRdb's version contains in-frame clones alone and is incomplete. Of 20,000 to 30,000 clones in the sample, about 87% are singletons; the top ten hold approximately 2.8%. This sample stems from a study of blood T cell repertoires in COVID-19. At the level of the study: Sources were T cells, B-cell-depleted T cells, or PBMCs; the material itself was cDNA or gDNA.

The V segment lost 5 bases and the J segment 9 bases; nucleotides outside the gene matches: 4. Germline V gives CDR1 LNHDA, CDR2 SQIVND (reference sequence). This CDR3 is 14 amino acids long. The sample consisted of peripheral blood. The chain is built from TRBV19 and TRBJ2-1; TRBD2 matches at 13 bases. The TCR sequence derives from a human donor in a cohort sampled during active COVID-19. The CDR3 region has the DNA TGTGCCAGTAGTCCAGGACTAGCGGGGGCTGAGCAGTTCTTC. Protein sequence: CASSPGLAGAEQFF.